This entry is about one T cell receptor beta chain. There is no known antigen for this receptor. No much larger clonotype is one base removed from it; base qualities were not supplied. TCRbeta CDR3 regions were amplified from genomic DNA using the immunoSEQ Assay, a bias-controlled multiplex PCR. Under the source paper's analysis protocol: The number of nucleated cells in each sample was estimated by amplification of reference gene primers within the assay. To quantify the absolute abundance of each unique TCRbeta CDR3 rearrangement, sequence reads were collapsed and filtered. For each sample, productive Simpson clonality was calculated by taking the square root of Simpson's diversity index across productive rearrangements. Not all clones reach the TCRdb copy of this immuneACCESS table, which keeps in-frame sequences only. Checked studies attribute under half of the gap to unresolved V genes and leave the rest unexplained. V and J calls plus clone size are reproduced from that table; the DNA served to infer D and trimming. For this sample the table gives about 310,000 clones, of which around 90% were detected only once. The biggest ten clones account for 0.8% to 1.3% of the sample.

The data stem from a study of blood T cell repertoires in COVID-19 (dated by TCRdb to about 2020). Study-wide context: Collaborator samples came from the United States, Italy and Spain and covered acute and convalescent phases of COVID-19. Deeply sampled blood TCRbeta repertoires from subjects exposed to, actively infected with, or recovered from COVID-19 were included in the dataset. Where HLA class I and class II types were available, the types were taken from metadata supplied by the sample provider, not from assay-based typing. The repertoires were made available in a free public database intended to serve as a resource for research on the immune response to SARS-CoV-2. Sample metadata almost always included a de-identified subject ID, COVID-19 status, age in years and sex. The prospective study material was composed of cDNA or gDNA derived from T cells, B-cell-depleted T cells, or PBMCs. The samples were drawn from two sources: the first 160 participants of the ongoing ImmuneRACE study, and approximately 1,300 subjects contributed by 6 global collaborators. Here is what the overall study found, with its caveats: The amount of clinical and demographic metadata varied by source and participant and was provided uncurated.

V is shortened by 6 bases, J by 4 bases, and the region joining them spans 12 bases. Looking up the germline V gene yields CDR1 KGHSH and CDR2 LQKENI. The CDR3 starts with the cysteine, ends with the phenylalanine, and has 13 residues. The CDR3 DNA has 39 bases and is translated from base 1. At one collaborating source in Seattle, patients were enrolled during active infection and were followed longitudinally through the course of disease. The collaborating institutions used their own protocols to collect whole blood in K2EDTA tubes. Collaborator samples were shipped for TCRbeta analysis as frozen whole blood, isolated PBMCs, or DNA extracted from either sample type.

Here the chain combines TRBV18 and TRBJ1-1, and possibly TRBD1, on 5 matching bases. Specimen: peripheral blood. The sequence came from a woman between 40 and 50 years old with COVID-19, enrolled during active disease. The sequence in DNA is TGTGCCAGCTCCAGGGCCAAGGGCACTGAAGCTTTCTTT. Its protein is CASSRAKGTEAFF.